The 25 T cell receptor beta chains below all came from one sample that was sequenced in a study of low-dose radiotherapy and immunotherapy resistance in tumors. First-strand cDNA relied on TRAV- and TRBV-specific primers spanning alpha and beta chains. A constant-region primer paired with the V-primer adapter amplified TCRs over about 18 PCR cycles. TCRdb re-analysed the reads in MiXCR, keeping a single row per CDR3 protein. The data contain 30,000 or so distinct CDR3 sequences, roughly 49% of them singletons. The time point was: after trial treatment. Treatment noted: LDRT plus nivolumab, ipilimumab, low-dose cyclophosphamide and aspirin (RACIN trial). The material was PBMCs, obtained after low-dose radiotherapy plus immunotherapy. These receptor sequences come from a male donor with gallbladder cancer.

This clonotype occurred many times. The chain links TRBV9 to TRBJ2-1, with 7 bases identical to TRBD2. With 0 bases clipped from V and 1 base from J, the junction kept 1 base outside the gene matches. Per germline, CDR1 SGDLS and CDR2 YYNGEE. The CDR3 is 15 residues long. The CDR3 loop is CASSVAGGSYNEQFF. CDR3 sequence (DNA): TGTGCCAGCAGCGTAGCGGGGGGATCCTACAATGAGCAGTTCTTC.

By its share, this clonotype is medium-sized (0.01 to 0.1%). In DNA form, the CDR3 reads TGTGCCAGCAGCACCCGACAGGGAATTGGCAATCAGCCCCAGCATTTT. Its protein product is CASSTRQGIGNQPQHF. The chain recombines TRBV7-8 with TRBJ1-5; TRBD1 matches 7 bases. The CDR3 covers 16 residues. Germline V gives CDR1 SGHVS, CDR2 FQNEAQ. After removal of 5 bases from V and 2 bases from J, the junction contained 9 bases not matched to a gene.

The chain couples TRBV28 to TRBJ1-4, with TRBD1 identical over 9 bases. V shed 4 bases, J shed 9 bases, and the junction held 9 bases outside the gene matches. CDR1 and CDR2 from the germline V gene are MDHEN and SYDVKM. The CDR3 is 15 residues long. In nucleotides, the CDR3 is TGTGCCAGCAGTTCCTCCGGGACAGGGTTACAAAAACTGTTTTTT. Its translation is CASSSSGTGLQKLFF.

The genes are TRBV2 and TRBJ2-6, with 8 bases aligning to TRBD1. The CDR3 consists of 17 residues. CDR1 SNHLY and CDR2 FYNNEI come from the germline V gene. After removal of 6 bases from V and 1 base from J, the junction contained 8 bases not matched to a gene. CDR3 DNA: TGTGCCAGCAGCCCGACAGGGGCTTGGTCTGGGGCCAACGTCCTGACTTTC. Its translation: CASSPTGAWSGANVLTF.

Of note for this clonotype: This likely traces to a read error, being one base from a far larger clone. The chain joins TRBV5-1 to TRBJ2-1; D unresolved. Germline loops: CDR1 SGHRS, CDR2 YFSETQ. V lost 2 bases and J lost 10, with 16 bases in between. This CDR3 comprises 14 residues. CDR3 sequence: CASSFYGVPYEQFF. The DNA for the CDR3 is TGCGCCAGCAGCTTCTATGGGGTCCCCTACGAGCAGTTCTTC.

This clonotype was observed many times. The rearrangement uses TRBV4-2 and TRBJ1-4; no clear D gene. The CDR3 loop spans 15 amino acids. Germline V CDR1 and CDR2: LGHNA, YNFKEQ. V lost 0 bases and J 8 bases, leaving 13 bases between the germline ends. The CDR3 loop is CASSQDFGIVEKLFF. The CDR3 nucleotides read TGTGCCAGCAGCCAAGATTTTGGGATTGTGGAAAAACTGTTTTTT.

This clonotype was recorded only once. The chain employs TRBV5-4 and TRBJ2-7; 8 bases fit TRBD1. V was pared by 4 bases and J by 0 bases, with 3 bases of the junction left unmatched. CDR3 size: 14 residues. Germline V gives CDR1 SGHNT, CDR2 YYREEE (reference sequence). CDR3 bases: TGTGCCAGCAGCGGACAGGGCAACTCCTACGAGCAGTACTTC. It codes for CASSGQGNSYEQYF.

This clonotype was counted a few times. V gene TRBV7-2 combines with J gene TRBJ1-5, with 8 bases aligning to TRBD1. This CDR3 region has 19 residues. In germline, CDR1 is SGHTA, CDR2 FQGNSA. The ends lost 0 bases at V and 1 base at J; junction bases unmatched: 11. In DNA form, the CDR3 reads TGTGCCAGCAGCTTAGCAATGACAGGGGCAAGCCTGAGCAATCAGCCCCAGCATTTT. It codes for CASSLAMTGASLSNQPQHF.

This chain links TRBV28 with TRBJ2-1; D remains unclear. The germline CDR1 and CDR2 sequences are MDHEN and SYDVKM. The V and J ends lost 3 bases and 8 bases respectively, with 11 bases between them. This CDR3 is 13 amino acids long. Here the CDR3 DNA reads TGTGCCAGCAGTTTGATCGGGTTATATGAGCAGTTCTTC. This codes for CASSLIGLYEQFF.

The sample holds a few counts of this clonotype. The chain couples TRBV5-4 to TRBJ2-7; 15 bases match TRBD2. CDR1 is SGHNT, CDR2 YYREEE, per germline (reference sequence). This CDR3 region has 18 residues. The V segment lost 4 bases and the J segment 0 bases; nucleotides outside the gene matches: 8. The chain's CDR3 is CASSQLGLAGGPSYEQYF. The CDR3 nucleotides read TGTGCCAGCAGCCAACTGGGACTAGCGGGAGGCCCCTCCTACGAGCAGTACTTC.

This clonotype was seen many times. A read error likely explains this, since a far larger clone differs by one base. The chain recombines TRBV28 with TRBJ2-7; tentatively, D is TRBD1 (5 bases). This CDR3 contains 12 residues. The V end lost 11 bases, the J end lost 7 bases, and 18 bases lay between the germline ends. CDR1 and CDR2 (germline): MDHEN, SYDVKM. Here the CDR3 reads CAVPGSYNEQYF. The CDR3, as DNA: TGTGCCGTACCAGGGTCCTACAATGAGCAGTACTTC.

In regard to this clonotype: The DNA is omitted, as the CDR3 cannot be located on it reliably, and the CDR3 follows TCRdb's listing. The CDR3 sequence: CASSERGSTGELFFF. This rearrangement joins TRBV6-6 to TRBJ2-2; the D call TRBD2 from the table was never checked on the DNA. The CDR3 adds up to 15 amino acids, both ends counted. CDR1 is MNHNY, CDR2 SVGAGI, per germline (reference sequence).

Within the sample, this clonotype is medium-sized. V and J are TRBV5-1 and TRBJ1-2; TRBD1 might be the D (6 bases). The CDR3 length is 16 residues. Germline CDR1 and CDR2: SGHRS and YFSETQ. V was cut by 2 bases and J by 7 bases, with 21 bases left in between. The CDR3 sequence is CASSLSALTGPFGYTF. The CDR3 region has the DNA TGCGCCAGCAGCTTATCCGCCTTGACAGGTCCGTTTGGCTACACCTTC.

The genes are TRBV3-1 and TRBJ2-3; D is possibly TRBD2 (6 bases). From germline, CDR1 is LGHDT and CDR2 YNNKEL (reference sequence). The V end was cut by 3 bases, the J end by 5 bases, with 15 bases between. CDR3 length: 15 residues. The CDR3 is CASSQMTSFEDTQYF. CDR3 coding DNA: TGTGCCAGCAGCCAGATGACTAGTTTTGAAGATACGCAGTATTTT.

This clonotype was observed many times. V and J are TRBV28 and TRBJ2-1; a weak D match, TRBD2 (9 bases). CDR1 MDHEN and CDR2 SYDVKM come from the germline V gene. Trimming shortened V by 6 bases and J by 2 bases, and 29 bases separated the two germline ends. The CDR3 is made up of 20 amino acids. The CDR3 loop is CASRGTGGSQLAGAYNEQFF. The DNA of the CDR3 is TGTGCCAGCAGGGGAACAGGGGGATCTCAACTAGCGGGCGCCTACAATGAGCAGTTCTTC.

This clonotype was counted ten times or more. The rearrangement uses TRBV7-9 and TRBJ2-7; tentatively, D is TRBD1 or TRBD2 (6 bases each). The CDR3 has 13 residues. V was trimmed by 5 bases and J by 0 bases, leaving 8 bases between them. The germline CDR1 and CDR2 sequences are SEHNR and FQNEAQ (reference sequence). DNA of the CDR3: TGTGCCAGCAGCGGGGGGCACTCCTACGAGCAGTACTTC. Translating it yields CASSGGHSYEQYF.

The chain has TRBV10-3 and TRBJ1-2; 7 bases match TRBD1. This CDR3 region has 18 residues. Losses at the gene ends were 8 bases for V and 2 bases for J; bases not matched to a gene: 20. The germline gives CDR1 ENHRY, CDR2 SYGVKD. The CDR3 here is CAILTPRGPQRGNYGYTF. In DNA, the CDR3 is TGTGCCATCCTTACACCGAGGGGGCCACAAAGGGGGAACTATGGCTACACCTTC.

This chain connects TRBV5-4 to TRBJ2-3; no definite D call. Trimming shortened V by 4 bases and J by 1 base, and 16 bases separated the two germline ends. The CDR3 has 16 residues. Per the germline V gene, CDR1 is SGHNT and CDR2 is YYREEE (reference sequence). CDR3 sequence: CASSLSASARTDTQYF. The CDR3 DNA reads as TGTGCCAGCAGCCTCTCAGCGTCCGCCCGCACAGATACGCAGTATTTT.

Notes on this clonotype: With a far larger clone one base away, a read error is the likely cause. The chain joins TRBV11-2 to TRBJ2-4; D gene ambiguous. V was pared by 5 bases and J by 13 bases, with 21 bases between. The length of the CDR3 is 14 residues. Germline lookup yields CDR1 SGHAT and CDR2 FQNNGV. The CDR3 DNA sequence: TGTGCCAGCAGCCTGGAGCGAACGTACAATGAGCAGTACTTC. Translated: CASSLERTYNEQYF.

The CDR3 sequence: CASSLGGLTDTQYF. As DNA, the CDR3 is TGTGCCAGCAGTTTGGGGGGGCTCACAGATACGCAGTATTTT. This chain links TRBV28 with TRBJ2-3; a weak D match, TRBD2 (7 bases). The V end was cut by 3 bases, the J end by 2 bases, with 9 bases between. Germline values: CDR1 MDHEN, CDR2 SYDVKM. CDR3 length: 14 amino acids.

This clonotype has just a few counts. This chain uses TRBV2 with TRBJ1-1; D unresolved. V was clipped by 7 bases and J by 3 bases, with 9 bases between them. The CDR3 runs to 12 residues. Germline CDR1 SNHLY, CDR2 FYNNEI. The CDR3 coding sequence is TGTGCCAGCATGGAGGCCTACACTGAAGCTTTCTTT. It translates to CASMEAYTEAFF.

About this clonotype itself: The limits of the CDR3 on the DNA are not certain, so only TCRdb's listed CDR3 is given. The chain has TRBV28 and TRBJ1-4; TRBD1, the table's D call, lacks a check against the DNA. The CDR3 is 15 residues long, counting both termini. Germline CDR1 reads MDHEN; CDR2 reads SYDVKM. CDR3 residues: CGSGGYTTNEKLFFF.

This chain uses TRBV7-2 with TRBJ2-3; 10 bases are shared with TRBD1. CDR1 is SGHTA, CDR2 FQGNSA, per germline. V lost 0 bases and J lost 5; bases outside the gene matches: 5. CDR3 length: 16 amino acids. For the CDR3, the DNA is TGTGCCAGCAGCTTAGCCCCAGGACAGGGGGGAGATACGCAGTATTTT. This translates into CASSLAPGQGGDTQYF.

The chain carries TRBV5-1 and TRBJ2-1; 13 positions agree with TRBD2. CDR1 is SGHRS, CDR2 YFSETQ, per germline. This CDR3 is built from 14 residues. V trimming: 3 bases; J trimming: 7 bases; junction bases outside the gene matches: 1. CDR3 nucleotide sequence: TGCGCCAGCAGCTGGACTAGCGGGGGAAATGAGCAGTTCTTC. Amino acids: CASSWTSGGNEQFF.

There are a few counts of this clonotype. The chain has TRBV5-1 and TRBJ2-7; TRBD2 might be the D (6 bases). The CDR3 contains 13 residues. Germline V lookup: CDR1 SGHRS, CDR2 YFSETQ. V lost 2 bases to trimming and J lost 2 bases, with 8 bases between them. The CDR3 protein is CASSFGGTYEQYF. CDR3 nucleotides: TGCGCCAGCAGCTTCGGGGGAACCTACGAGCAGTACTTC.